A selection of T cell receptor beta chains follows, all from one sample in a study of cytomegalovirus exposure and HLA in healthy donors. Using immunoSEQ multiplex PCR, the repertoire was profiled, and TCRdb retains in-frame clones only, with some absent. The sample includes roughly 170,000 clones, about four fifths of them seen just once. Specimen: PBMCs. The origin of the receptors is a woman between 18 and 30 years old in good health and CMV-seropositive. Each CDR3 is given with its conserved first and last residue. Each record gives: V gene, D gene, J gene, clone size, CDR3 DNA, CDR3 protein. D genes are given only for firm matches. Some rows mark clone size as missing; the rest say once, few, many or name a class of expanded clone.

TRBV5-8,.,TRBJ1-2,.,TGTGCCAGCGGCATAATTCGGGGGACTTATGGCTACACCTTC,CASGIIRGTYGYTF
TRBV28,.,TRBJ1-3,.,TGTGCCAGCAGTTCATCCAGGTCTGGAAACACCATATATTTT,CASSSSRSGNTIYF
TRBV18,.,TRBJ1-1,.,TGTGCCAGCTCACCCCTCCTGGACAGCGAAGCTTTCTTT,CASSPLLDSEAFF
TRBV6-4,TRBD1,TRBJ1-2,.,TGTGCCAGCGAAGGTCAGGGGGATCGGAACACCTTC,CASEGQGDRNTF
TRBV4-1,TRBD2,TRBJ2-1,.,TGCGCCAGCAGCCGCGAGCGGGGGGAATTAAATGAGCAGTTCTTC,CASSRERGELNEQFF
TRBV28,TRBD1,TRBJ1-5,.,TGTGCCAGCAGGACAGGGAATGATCAGCCCCAGCATTTT,CASRTGNDQPQHF
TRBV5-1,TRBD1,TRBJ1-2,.,TGCGCCAGCAGCCCGTCCGGGACAGGGGGATATGGCTACACCTTC,CASSPSGTGGYGYTF
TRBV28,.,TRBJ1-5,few,TGTGCCAGCAGTTTTACTTTGGGCAATCAGCCCCAGCATTTT,CASSFTLGNQPQHF
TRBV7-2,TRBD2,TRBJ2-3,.,TGTGCCAGCAGACCCCTGCGGGGGGGCCCAGATACGCAGTATTTT,CASRPLRGGPDTQYF
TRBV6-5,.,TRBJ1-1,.,TGTGCCAGCAGTTCCCCGGGAATGAACACTGAAGCTTTCTTT,CASSSPGMNTEAFF
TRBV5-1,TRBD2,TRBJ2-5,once,TGCGCCAGCAGCTCGGGACTAGCGCGGCTACAAGAGACCCAGTACTTC,CASSSGLARLQETQYF
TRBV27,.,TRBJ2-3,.,TGTGCCAGCAGTCCCCCCCCCGGGTTCACAGATACGCAGTATTTT,CASSPPPGFTDTQYF
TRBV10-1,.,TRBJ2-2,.,TGCGCCAGCAGATGGCCGTCCGGGGAGCTGTTTTTT,CASRWPSGELFF
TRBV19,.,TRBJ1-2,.,TGTGCCAGTAGTATAGATCCGCGGGGGTACACCTTC,CASSIDPRGYTF
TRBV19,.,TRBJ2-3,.,TGTGCCATCTCGTACAGGGTCACAGATACGCAGTATTTT,CAISYRVTDTQYF
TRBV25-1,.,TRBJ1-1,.,TGTGCCAGCAGTGACTTGAACATGAACACTGAAGCTTTCTTT,CASSDLNMNTEAFF
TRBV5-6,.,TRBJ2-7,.,TGTGCCAGCAGCTTGTCGGCGGTCAGGGCTCACGAGCAGTACTTC,CASSLSAVRAHEQYF
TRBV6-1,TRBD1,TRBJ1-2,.,TGTGCCAGCAGTGAAGGGGGACAGGGAGGCTATGGCTACACCTTC,CASSEGGQGGYGYTF
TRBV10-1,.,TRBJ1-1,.,TGCGCCAGCAGTGCAAGAACGGGGACTGAAGCTTTCTTT,CASSARTGTEAFF
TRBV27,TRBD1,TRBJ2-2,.,TGTGCCAGCAAGACGGGACAGGTGGAGACCGGGGAGCTGTTTTTT,CASKTGQVETGELFF
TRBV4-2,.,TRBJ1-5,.,TGTGCCAGCAGCCACAGGGGACGCAATCAGCCCCAGCATTTT,CASSHRGRNQPQHF
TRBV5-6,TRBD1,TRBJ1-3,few,TGTGCCAGCAGCCGACAGGGGGTTGATTCTGGAAACACCATATATTTT,CASSRQGVDSGNTIYF
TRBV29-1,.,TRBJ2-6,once,TGCAGCGTTGTGGGCGTTAGCTCTGGGGCCAACGTCCTGACTTTC,CSVVGVSSGANVLTF
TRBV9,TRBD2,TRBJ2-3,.,TGTGCCAGCAGTCACGGGACTAGCGGCTCCTCTAGCACAGATACGCAGTATTTT,CASSHGTSGSSSTDTQYF
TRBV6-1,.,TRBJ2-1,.,TGTGCCAGCAGTGAAGCTCCCTCGAGCTCCTACAATGAGCAGTTCTTC,CASSEAPSSSYNEQFF
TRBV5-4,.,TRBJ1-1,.,TGTGCCAGCAGCTTGTCGTTGAACACTGAAGCTTTCTTT,CASSLSLNTEAFF
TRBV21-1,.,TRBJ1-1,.,TGTGCCAGCACACCTGAGGACAGGGAAGGTTACACTGAAGCTTTCTTT,CASTPEDREGYTEAFF
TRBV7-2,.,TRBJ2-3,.,TGTGCCAGCAGCTTATCGAGGGGGACAGATACGCAGTATTTT,CASSLSRGTDTQYF
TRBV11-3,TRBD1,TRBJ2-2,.,TGTGCCAGCAGCTCCTGGGACAGGGGGAACACCGGGGAGCTGTTTTTT,CASSSWDRGNTGELFF
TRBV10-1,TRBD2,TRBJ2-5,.,TGCGCCAGCAGGATAGCGGGGGGTCTAGAGACCCAGTACTTC,CASRIAGGLETQYF
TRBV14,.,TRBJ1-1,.,TGTGCCAGCAGCCAAGACTTTCCAGGGGTTACTGAAGCTTTCTTT,CASSQDFPGVTEAFF
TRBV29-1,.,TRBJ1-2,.,TGCAGCGTTGAAGACAGGGGACGCGGAGCTAACTATGGCTACACCTTC,CSVEDRGRGANYGYTF